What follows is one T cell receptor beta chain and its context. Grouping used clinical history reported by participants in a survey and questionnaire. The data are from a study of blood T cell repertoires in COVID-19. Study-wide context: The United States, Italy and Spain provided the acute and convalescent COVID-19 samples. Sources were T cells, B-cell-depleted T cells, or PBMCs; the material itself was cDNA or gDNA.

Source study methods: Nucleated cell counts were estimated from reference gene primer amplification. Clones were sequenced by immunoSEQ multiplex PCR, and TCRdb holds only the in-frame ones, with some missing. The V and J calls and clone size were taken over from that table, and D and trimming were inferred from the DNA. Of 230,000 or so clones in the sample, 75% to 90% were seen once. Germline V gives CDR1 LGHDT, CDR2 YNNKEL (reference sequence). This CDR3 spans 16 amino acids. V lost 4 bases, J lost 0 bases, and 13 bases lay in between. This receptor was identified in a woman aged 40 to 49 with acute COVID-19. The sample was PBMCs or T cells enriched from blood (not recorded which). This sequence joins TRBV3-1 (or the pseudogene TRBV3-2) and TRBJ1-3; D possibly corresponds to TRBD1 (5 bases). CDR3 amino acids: CASSPGAAYSGNTIYF. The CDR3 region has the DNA TGTGCCAGCAGCCCTGGGGCAGCCTACTCTGGAAACACCATATATTTT.